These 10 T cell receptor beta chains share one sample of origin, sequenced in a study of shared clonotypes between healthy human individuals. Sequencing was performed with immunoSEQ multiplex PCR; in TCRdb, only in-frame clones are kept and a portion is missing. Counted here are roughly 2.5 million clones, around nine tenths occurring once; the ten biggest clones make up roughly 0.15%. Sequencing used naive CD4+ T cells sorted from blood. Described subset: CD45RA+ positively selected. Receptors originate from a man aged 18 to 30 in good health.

CDR3 residues: CASSLTSGAPYEQYF. The CDR3 nucleotides read TGTGCCAGCAGTTTAACTTCAGGGGCACCCTACGAGCAGTACTTC. This chain links TRBV27 with TRBJ2-5; D possibly corresponds to TRBD1 (6 bases). The J call may be in error: the DNA end matches TRBJ2-7 better. The CDR3 has 15 residues. Looked up from germline, CDR1 is MNHEY and CDR2 is SMNVEV (reference sequence).

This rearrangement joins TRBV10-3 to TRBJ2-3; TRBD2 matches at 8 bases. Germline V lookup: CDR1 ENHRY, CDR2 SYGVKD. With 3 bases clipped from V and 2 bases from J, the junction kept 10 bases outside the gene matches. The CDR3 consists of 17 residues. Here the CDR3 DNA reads TGTGCCATCAGTGATGTAAGCGGGAGAGGGGACACAGATACGCAGTATTTT. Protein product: CAISDVSGRGDTDTQYF.

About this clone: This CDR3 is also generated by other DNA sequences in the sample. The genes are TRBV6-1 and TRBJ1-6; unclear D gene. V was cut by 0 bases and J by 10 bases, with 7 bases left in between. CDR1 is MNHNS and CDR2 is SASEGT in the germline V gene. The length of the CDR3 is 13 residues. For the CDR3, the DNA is TGTGCCAGCAGTGAAGCTCGGGGATCACCCCTCCACTTT. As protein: CASSEARGSPLHF.

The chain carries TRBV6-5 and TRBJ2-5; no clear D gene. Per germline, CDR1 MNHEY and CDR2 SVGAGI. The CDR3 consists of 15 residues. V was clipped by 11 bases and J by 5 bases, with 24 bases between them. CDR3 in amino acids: CASKLGGPFGETQYF. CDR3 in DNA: TGTGCCTCCAAGCTAGGTGGGCCTTTCGGCGAGACCCAGTACTTC.

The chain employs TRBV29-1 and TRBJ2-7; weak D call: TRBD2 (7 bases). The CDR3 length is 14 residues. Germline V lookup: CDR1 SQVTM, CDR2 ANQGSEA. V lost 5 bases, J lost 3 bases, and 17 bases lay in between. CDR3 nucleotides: TGCAGCGTTCCTTGGGGGCGGGAGTTCTACGAGCAGTACTTC. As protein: CSVPWGREFYEQYF.

The CDR3 here is CASTLGQGNSPLHF. CDR3 DNA sequence: TGTGCCAGCACCCTAGGACAGGGTAATTCACCCCTCCACTTT. This chain connects TRBV11-1 to TRBJ1-6; the match to TRBD1 covers 8 bases. V gave up 7 bases and J gave up 6 bases; unmatched junction bases: 5. The CDR3 contains 14 residues. The germline V gene has CDR1 SGHAT and CDR2 FQDESV (reference sequence).

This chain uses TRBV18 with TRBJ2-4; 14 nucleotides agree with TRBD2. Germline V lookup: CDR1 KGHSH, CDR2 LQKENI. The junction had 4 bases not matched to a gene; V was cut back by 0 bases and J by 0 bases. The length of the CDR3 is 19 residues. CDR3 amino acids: CASSPPGLAGDVAKNIQYF. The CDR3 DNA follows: TGTGCCAGCTCACCACCGGGACTAGCGGGGGACGTAGCCAAAAACATTCAGTACTTC.

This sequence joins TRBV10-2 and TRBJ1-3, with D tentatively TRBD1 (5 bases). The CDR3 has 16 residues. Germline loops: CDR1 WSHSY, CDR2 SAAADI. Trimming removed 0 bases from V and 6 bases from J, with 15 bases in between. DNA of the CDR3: TGCGCCAGCAGTGAGTCGAGGCAAAAGGACACAAACACCATATATTTT. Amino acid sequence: CASSESRQKDTNTIYF.

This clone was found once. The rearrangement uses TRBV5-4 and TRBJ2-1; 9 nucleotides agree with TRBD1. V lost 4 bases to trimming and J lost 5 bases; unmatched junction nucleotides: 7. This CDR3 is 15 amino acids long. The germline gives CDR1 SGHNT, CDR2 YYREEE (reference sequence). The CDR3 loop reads CASSMGQGLNNEQFF. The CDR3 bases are TGTGCCAGCAGCATGGGACAGGGACTCAACAATGAGCAGTTCTTC.

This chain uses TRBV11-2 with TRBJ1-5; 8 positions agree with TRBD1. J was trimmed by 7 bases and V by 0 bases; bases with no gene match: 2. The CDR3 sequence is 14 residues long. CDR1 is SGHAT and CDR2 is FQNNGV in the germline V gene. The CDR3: CASSLEAGGQPQHF. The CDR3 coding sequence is TGTGCCAGCAGCTTAGAGGCAGGGGGCCAGCCCCAGCATTTT.